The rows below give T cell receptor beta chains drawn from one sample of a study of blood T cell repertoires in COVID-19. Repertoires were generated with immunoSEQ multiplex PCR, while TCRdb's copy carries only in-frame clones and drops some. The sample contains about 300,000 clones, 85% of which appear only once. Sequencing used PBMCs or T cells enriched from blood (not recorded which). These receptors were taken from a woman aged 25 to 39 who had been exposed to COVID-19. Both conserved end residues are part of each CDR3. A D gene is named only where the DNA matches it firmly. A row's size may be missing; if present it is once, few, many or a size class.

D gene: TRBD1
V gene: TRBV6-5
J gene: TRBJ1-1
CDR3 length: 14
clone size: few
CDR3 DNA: TGTGCCAGCAGTTACCTTGGGACAGGGTCTGAAGCTTTCTTT
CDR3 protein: CASSYLGTGSEAFF

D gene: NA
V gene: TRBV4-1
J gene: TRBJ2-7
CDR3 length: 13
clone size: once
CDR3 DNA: TGCGCCAGCAGCCGCACTAACGGCTACGAGCAGTACTTC
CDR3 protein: CASSRTNGYEQYF

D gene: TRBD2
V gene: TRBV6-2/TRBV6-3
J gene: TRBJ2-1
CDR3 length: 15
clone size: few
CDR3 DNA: TGTGCCAGCAGCCTACTAGCGGGGGGTCCCAATGAGCAGTTCTTC
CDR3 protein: CASSLLAGGPNEQFF

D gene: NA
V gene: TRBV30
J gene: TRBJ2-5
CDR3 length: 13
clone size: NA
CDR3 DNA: TGTGCCTGGAATACGGGGGTAGGGGAGACCCAGTACTTC
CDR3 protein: CAWNTGVGETQYF

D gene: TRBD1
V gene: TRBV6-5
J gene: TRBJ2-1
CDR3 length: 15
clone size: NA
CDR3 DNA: TGTGCCAGCAGTCCTACAGGGGGAACTTACAATGAGCAGTTCTTC
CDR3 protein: CASSPTGGTYNEQFF

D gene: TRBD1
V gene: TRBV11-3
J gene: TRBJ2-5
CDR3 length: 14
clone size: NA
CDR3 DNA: TGTGCCAGCAGCATCGGACAGGGCGGGGAGACCCAGTACTTC
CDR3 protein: CASSIGQGGETQYF

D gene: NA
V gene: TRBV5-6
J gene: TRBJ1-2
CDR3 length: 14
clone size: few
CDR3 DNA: TGTGCCAGCAGCTTCGCGGGGTCTAACTATGGCTACACCTTC
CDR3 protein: CASSFAGSNYGYTF

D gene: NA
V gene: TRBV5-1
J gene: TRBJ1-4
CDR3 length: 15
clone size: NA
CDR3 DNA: TGCGCCAGCAGCTTGGCCAGAGGGGGTAATGAAAAACTGTTTTTT
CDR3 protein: CASSLARGGNEKLFF

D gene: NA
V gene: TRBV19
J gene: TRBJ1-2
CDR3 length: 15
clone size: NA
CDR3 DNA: TGTGCCAGTACACCCCAGGGTAAATCCAACTATGGCTACACCTTC
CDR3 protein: CASTPQGKSNYGYTF

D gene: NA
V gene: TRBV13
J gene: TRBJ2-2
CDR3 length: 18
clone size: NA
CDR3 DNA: TGTGCCAGCAGCCGGAAGGACAGCCCCCTTTTCTTTGCTGGGGAGCTGTTTTTT
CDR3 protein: CASSRKDSPLFFAGELFF

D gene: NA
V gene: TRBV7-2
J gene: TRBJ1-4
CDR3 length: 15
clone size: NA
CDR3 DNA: TGTGCCAGCAGCCCACAGGCGGGGGGGGGTGAAAAACTGTTTTTT
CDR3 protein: CASSPQAGGGEKLFF

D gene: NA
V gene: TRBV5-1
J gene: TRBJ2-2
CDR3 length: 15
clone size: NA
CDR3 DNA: TGCGCCAGCAGCACGGGATCCCGGGGAACCGGGGAGCTGTTTTTT
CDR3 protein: CASSTGSRGTGELFF

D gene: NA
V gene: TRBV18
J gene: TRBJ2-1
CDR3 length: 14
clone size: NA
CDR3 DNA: TGTGCCAGCTCACGGGCCGGTGTTGCTGATGAGCAGTTCTTC
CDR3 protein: CASSRAGVADEQFF

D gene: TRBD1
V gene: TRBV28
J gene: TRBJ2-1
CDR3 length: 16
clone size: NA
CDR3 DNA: TGTGCCAGCAGCCTAAATGCCGGGACAGGGGGGAATGAGCAGTTCTTC
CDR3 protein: CASSLNAGTGGNEQFF

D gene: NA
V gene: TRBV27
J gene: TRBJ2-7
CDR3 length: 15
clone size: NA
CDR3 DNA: TGTGCCAGCAAATTACGGGACTGGGTCTTAGCGGAGCAGTACTTC
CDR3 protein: CASKLRDWVLAEQYF

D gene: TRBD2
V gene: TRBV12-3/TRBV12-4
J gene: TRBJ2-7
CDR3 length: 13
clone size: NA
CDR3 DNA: TGTGCCAGCAGGGGACTAGCGGCCTACGAGCAGTACTTC
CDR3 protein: CASRGLAAYEQYF

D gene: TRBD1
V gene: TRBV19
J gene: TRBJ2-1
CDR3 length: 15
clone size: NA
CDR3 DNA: TGTGCCAGTAATTCCCCCGACAGGGGGCGCGGTGAGCAGTTCTTC
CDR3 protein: CASNSPDRGRGEQFF

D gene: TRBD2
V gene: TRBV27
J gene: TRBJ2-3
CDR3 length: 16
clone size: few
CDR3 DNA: TGTGCCAGCAGTTCACTGACTAGCGGGAGGTTAGATACGCAGTATTTT
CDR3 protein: CASSSLTSGRLDTQYF

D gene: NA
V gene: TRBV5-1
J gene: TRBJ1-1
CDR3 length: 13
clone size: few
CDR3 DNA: TGCGCCAGCACCCCGGGGGGGAACACTGAAGCTTTCTTT
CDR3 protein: CASTPGGNTEAFF

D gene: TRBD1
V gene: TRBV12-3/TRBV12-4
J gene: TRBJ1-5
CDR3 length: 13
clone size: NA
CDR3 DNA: TGTGCCAGCACCGGGACAGGGTATCAGCCCCAGCATTTT
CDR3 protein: CASTGTGYQPQHF

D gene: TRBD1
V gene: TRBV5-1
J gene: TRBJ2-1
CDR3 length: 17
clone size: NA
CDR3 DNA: TGCGCCAGCAGCCTGGAAAGGGGACAGGGGACATACAATGAGCAGTTCTTC
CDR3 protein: CASSLERGQGTYNEQFF

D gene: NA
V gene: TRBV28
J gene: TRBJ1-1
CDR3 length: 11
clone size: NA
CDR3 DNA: TGTGCCAGCGAGGCCTCTGGGGAAGCTTTCTTT
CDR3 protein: CASEASGEAFF

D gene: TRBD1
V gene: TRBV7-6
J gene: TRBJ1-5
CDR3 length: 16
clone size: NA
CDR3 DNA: TGTGCCAGCAGCTTAGAATCAGGGGGTGGCAATCAGCCCCAGCATTTT
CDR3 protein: CASSLESGGGNQPQHF

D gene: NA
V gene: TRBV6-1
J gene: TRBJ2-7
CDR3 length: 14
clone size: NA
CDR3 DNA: TGTGCCAGCAGTGAAAGTGGCAGGCCAAACGAGCAGTACTTC
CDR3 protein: CASSESGRPNEQYF

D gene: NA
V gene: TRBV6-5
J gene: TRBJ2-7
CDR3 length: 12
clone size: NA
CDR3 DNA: TGTGCCAGCGCGGATGTATCCTACGAGCAGTACTTC
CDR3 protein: CASADVSYEQYF

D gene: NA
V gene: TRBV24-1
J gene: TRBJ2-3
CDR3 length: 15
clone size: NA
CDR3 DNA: TGTGCCACCAGTGATATCGCACGGAGCACAGATACGCAGTATTTT
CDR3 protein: CATSDIARSTDTQYF

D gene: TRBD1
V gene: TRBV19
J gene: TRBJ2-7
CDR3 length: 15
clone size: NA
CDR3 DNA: TGTGCCAGTAGTATAACCCAGGGGGCGCCGGATGAGCAGTACTTC
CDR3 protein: CASSITQGAPDEQYF

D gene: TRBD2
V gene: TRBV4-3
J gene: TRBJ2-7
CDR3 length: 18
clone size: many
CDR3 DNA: TGCGCCAGCAGCCAAGATCCCACGGGGGGAAAAAGCTCCTACGAGCAGTACTTC
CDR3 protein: CASSQDPTGGKSSYEQYF

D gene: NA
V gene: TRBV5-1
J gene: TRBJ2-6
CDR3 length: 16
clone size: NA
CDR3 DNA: TGCGCCAGCAGCTTGGTTCCGGGTCGTGGGGCCAACGTCCTGACTTTC
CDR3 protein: CASSLVPGRGANVLTF

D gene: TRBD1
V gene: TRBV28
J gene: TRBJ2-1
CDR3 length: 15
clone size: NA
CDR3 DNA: TGTGCCAGCAGTCTACAGGGGATGAGCTACAATGAGCAGTTCTTC
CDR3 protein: CASSLQGMSYNEQFF

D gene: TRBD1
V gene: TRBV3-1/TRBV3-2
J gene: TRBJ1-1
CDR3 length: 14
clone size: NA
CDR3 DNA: TGTGCCAGCAGGGACAGGAGTCGGGGCACTGAAGCTTTCTTT
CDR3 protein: CASRDRSRGTEAFF

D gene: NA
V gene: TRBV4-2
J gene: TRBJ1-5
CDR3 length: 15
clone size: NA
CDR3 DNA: TGTGCCAGCAGCCAAGATCTTGGACAGAATCAGCCCCAGCATTTT
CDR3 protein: CASSQDLGQNQPQHF

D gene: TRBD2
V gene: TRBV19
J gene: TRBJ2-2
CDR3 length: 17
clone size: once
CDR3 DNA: TGTGCCAGTAGTATCCCCTCTAGTGGGGGGGTACGGGGGGAGCTGTTTTTT
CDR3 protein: CASSIPSSGGVRGELFF

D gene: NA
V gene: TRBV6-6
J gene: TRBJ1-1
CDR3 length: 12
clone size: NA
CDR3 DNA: TGTGCCAGCAGTTCGACAGACACTGAAGCTTTCTTT
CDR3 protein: CASSSTDTEAFF

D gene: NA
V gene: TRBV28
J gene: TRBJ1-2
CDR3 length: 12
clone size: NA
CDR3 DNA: TGTGCCAGCAGTCCGGGGGACTATGGCTACACCTTC
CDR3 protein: CASSPGDYGYTF

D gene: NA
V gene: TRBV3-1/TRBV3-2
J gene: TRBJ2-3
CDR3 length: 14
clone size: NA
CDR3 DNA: TGTGCCAGCAGCCATAGGGGAAGCACAGATACGCAGTATTTT
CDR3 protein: CASSHRGSTDTQYF

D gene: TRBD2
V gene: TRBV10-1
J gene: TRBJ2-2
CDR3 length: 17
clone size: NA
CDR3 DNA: TGCGCCAGCAGTGAGTCGGCGGGACTAGCGGGCACCGGGGAGCTGTTTTTT
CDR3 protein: CASSESAGLAGTGELFF

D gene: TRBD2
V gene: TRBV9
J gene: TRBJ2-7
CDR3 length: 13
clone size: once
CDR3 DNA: TGTGCCAGCAGCGGGCTAGCGGGAGGGCCAAAGTACTTC
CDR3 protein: CASSGLAGGPKYF

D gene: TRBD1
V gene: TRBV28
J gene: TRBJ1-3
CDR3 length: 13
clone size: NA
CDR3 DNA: TGTGCCAGCCTCGAGGGGGCCGGAAACACCATATATTTT
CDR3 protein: CASLEGAGNTIYF

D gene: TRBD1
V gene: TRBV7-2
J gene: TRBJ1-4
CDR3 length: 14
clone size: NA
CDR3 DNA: TGTGCCAGCAGCTTAGGGACAGGGAACGAAAAACTGTTTTTT
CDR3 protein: CASSLGTGNEKLFF

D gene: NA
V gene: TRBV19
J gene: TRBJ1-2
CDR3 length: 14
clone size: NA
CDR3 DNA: TGTGCCAGTAGACGCGCTGGGCAGGATTATGGCTACACCTTC
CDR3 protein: CASRRAGQDYGYTF

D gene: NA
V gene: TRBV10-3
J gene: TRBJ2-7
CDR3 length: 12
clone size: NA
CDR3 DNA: TGTGCCATCAGCGGGACATTCTACGAGCAGTACTTC
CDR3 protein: CAISGTFYEQYF

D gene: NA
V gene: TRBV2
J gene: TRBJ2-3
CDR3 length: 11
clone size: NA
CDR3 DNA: TGTGCCAGCAGTCAGAGCGGTACGCAGTATTTT
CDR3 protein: CASSQSGTQYF

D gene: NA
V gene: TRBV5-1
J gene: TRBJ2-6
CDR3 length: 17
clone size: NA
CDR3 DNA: TGCGCCAGCAGCTCTGGCAGGGGAAGCTCTGGGGCCAACGTCCTGACTTTC
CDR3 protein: CASSSGRGSSGANVLTF

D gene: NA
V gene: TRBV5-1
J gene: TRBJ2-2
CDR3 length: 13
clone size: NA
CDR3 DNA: TGCGCCAGCAGCTTGGATGGACAGACGGTGCTGTTTTTT
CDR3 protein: CASSLDGQTVLFF

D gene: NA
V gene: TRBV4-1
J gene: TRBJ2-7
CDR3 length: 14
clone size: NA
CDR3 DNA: TGCGCCAGCAGCCAATTGTCGCGGGCTGACGAGCAGTACTTC
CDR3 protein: CASSQLSRADEQYF